Included here is one T cell receptor (beta chain) sequence, with context. The target antigen is unknown. The sample comes from a study of CXCR3-negative and CXCR3-positive naive CD8 T cells. General study results and limits: The study found more hydrophobic TRB CDR3s in CXCR3-positive naive cells than in CXCR3-negative naive cells.

The CDR3 covers 13 residues. Per the germline V gene, CDR1 is SGHAT and CDR2 is FQNNGV. Libraries were UMI-labeled 5' RACE TRB cDNA. TCRdb re-called the 5' RACE reads, yielding one record per CDR3 amino acid sequence without DNA. The record lists 55,000 to 70,000 distinct CDR3 sequences, of which the ten most abundant hold about 0.57%. Within the CD8+ T cell compartment, naive cells were CD45RO-CCR7+CD27+CD95-. The chain combines TRBV11-2 with TRBJ1-1. This sequence was found in a human donor in good health. Some clones in this sample may be carry-over from other donors' samples. The sample comprised naive CXCR3+ CD8+ T cells from blood. The subset is: CD45RO-CCR7+CD27+CD95- naive CD8+ T cells expressing CXCR3 (TNR3+). The CDR3 is CASSLLPNTEAFF.